A single sample gave rise to the 28 T cell receptor beta chains below, sequenced in a study of blood T cell repertoires in COVID-19. Clones were sequenced by immunoSEQ multiplex PCR, and TCRdb holds only the in-frame ones, with some missing. Here the sample spans around 9,500 clones, about 81% being singletons. Source material: peripheral blood. The receptors here all came from a man in his fifties or sixties with active COVID-19.

The rearrangement joins TRBV24-1 to TRBJ2-1, with 9 bases identical to TRBD1. The germline V gene encodes CDR1 KGHDR and CDR2 SFDVKD. This CDR3 is built from 14 residues. The junction had 12 bases not matched to a gene; V was cut back by 3 bases and J by 16 bases. This CDR3 is CATSDRTGTGLSFF. The DNA for the CDR3 is TGTGCCACCAGTGATCGAACCGGGACAGGGCTTTCTTTCTTC.

This clone was seen just once. The V call is TRBV7-2, the J call TRBJ2-3; D is possibly TRBD2 (5 bases). The CDR3 length is 12 residues. Germline V gene lookup returns CDR1 SGHTA and CDR2 FQGNSA. V was cut by 4 bases and J by 6 bases, with 8 bases left in between. The CDR3 DNA sequence: TGTGCCAGCAGCTCGACGGGGGATACGCAGTATTTT. It encodes CASSSTGDTQYF.

The table lists this clone with a count of one. V and J are TRBV25-1 and TRBJ2-2, with 7 bases fitting TRBD1. V gave up 2 bases and J gave up 3 bases; unmatched junction bases: 6. CDR1 is MGHDK, CDR2 SYGVNS, per germline. The CDR3 totals 16 residues. CDR3 in amino acids: CASSELRGQDTGELFF. CDR3 nucleotides: TGTGCCAGCAGTGAACTGAGGGGGCAAGACACCGGGGAGCTGTTTTTT.

This chain uses TRBV3-1 (or the pseudogene TRBV3-2) with TRBJ1-1, with 9 positions matching TRBD1. CDR3 size: 12 residues. CDR1 is LGHDT and CDR2 is YNNKEL in the germline V gene (reference sequence). V lost 4 bases to trimming and J lost 6 bases; unmatched junction nucleotides: 0. As DNA, the CDR3 is TGTGCCAGCAGCCGACAGGGGGCTGAAGCTTTCTTT. Residues: CASSRQGAEAFF.

In its sample, this clone was seen once. The chain carries TRBV6-5 and TRBJ2-1, with TRBD2 identical over 7 bases. The ends lost 5 bases at V and 7 bases at J; junction bases unmatched: 5. The CDR3 loop spans 13 amino acids. Germline V gives CDR1 MNHEY, CDR2 SVGAGI. CDR3 coding DNA: TGTGCCAGCAGTACCAGCGGGGTGAATGAGCAGTTCTTC. Protein product: CASSTSGVNEQFF.

The chain couples TRBV28 to TRBJ1-1; TRBD1 might be the D (5 bases). This CDR3 is 15 amino acids long. V was trimmed by 2 bases and J by 6 bases, leaving 16 bases between them. The germline gives CDR1 MDHEN, CDR2 SYDVKM. The CDR3: CASSLVRTTGAEAFF. The CDR3 DNA sequence: TGTGCCAGCAGTTTAGTAAGGACAACTGGCGCTGAAGCTTTCTTT.

V is TRBV30 and J is TRBJ1-6, with 8 bases that match TRBD1. CDR1 is GTSNPN, CDR2 SVGIG, per germline (reference sequence). Trimming at V came to 2 bases and at J to 9 bases, leaving 15 bases not matched to a gene. The CDR3 has 17 residues. The CDR3 sequence is CAWSLTGAFPSGSPLHF. CDR3 nucleotide sequence: TGTGCCTGGAGTCTGACAGGGGCCTTCCCATCTGGTTCACCCCTCCACTTT. Full variable domain (outside the CDR3, taken from reference TRBV30 and TRBJ1-6): SQTIHQWPATLVQPVGSPLSLECTVEGTSNPNLYWYRQAAGRGLQLLFYSVGIGQISSEVPQNLSASRPQDRQFILSSKKLLLSDSGFYLCAWSLTGAFPSGSPLHFGNGTRLTVT.

The chain couples TRBV5-5 to TRBJ2-7, with D perhaps matching TRBD2 (5 bases). The germline gives CDR1 SGHKS, CDR2 YYEKEE (reference sequence). V was shortened by 4 bases and J by 3 bases, with 14 bases between the two germline ends. The CDR3 consists of 14 residues. The CDR3 coding sequence is TGTGCCAGCAGCCCCTCCCTTAGCGTCTACGAGCAGTACTTC. This gives the protein CASSPSLSVYEQYF.

This chain uses TRBV6-5 with TRBJ2-7; 9 bases are shared with TRBD1. Germline V gene sequence: CDR1 MNHEY, CDR2 SVGAGI. This CDR3 region has 14 residues. J was trimmed by 6 bases and V by 8 bases; bases with no gene match: 11. The CDR3 DNA reads as TGTGCCAGCCTAAGAGTCCCGGGACAGGGCGAGCAGTACTTC. Amino acids: CASLRVPGQGEQYF.

This chain connects TRBV5-6 to TRBJ2-3; 7 bases agree with TRBD1. This CDR3 is built from 16 residues. Germline V CDR1 and CDR2: SGHDT, YYEEEE. With V trimmed by 4 bases and J by 0 bases, 8 bases remained unmatched. CDR3 amino acids: CASSRHRGASTDTQYF. For the CDR3, the DNA is TGTGCCAGCAGCCGGCACAGGGGCGCCAGCACAGATACGCAGTATTTT.

This sequence joins TRBV10-3 and TRBJ1-2; no clear D. V lost 7 bases, J lost 0 bases, and 9 bases lay in between. The V gene's germline CDR1 is ENHRY and CDR2 SYGVKD. The CDR3 length is 13 residues. The CDR3 reads CAINTPSNYGYTF. In DNA form, the CDR3 reads TGTGCCATCAACACACCGTCTAACTATGGCTACACCTTC.

The CDR3 loop is CASSLELRDGTQYF. For the CDR3, the DNA is TGCGCCAGCAGCTTGGAGTTACGGGATGGGACCCAGTACTTC. The gene calls are TRBV5-1 and TRBJ2-5; D may be TRBD2 (5 bases). This CDR3 spans 14 amino acids. Between the trimmed V and J ends, which lost 0 bases and 7 bases, there was a span of 13 bases. Germline V CDR1 and CDR2: SGHRS, YFSETQ.

The chain employs TRBV18 and TRBJ2-3, with 9 bases matching TRBD2. Germline-derived CDR1 and CDR2 are KGHSH and LQKENI. V lost 1 base, J lost 0 bases, and 14 bases stayed unmatched. CDR3 length equals 20 residues. The CDR3 protein is CASSPLRGRAPLTSTDTQYF. The CDR3 DNA reads TGTGCCAGCTCACCACTACGCGGGAGGGCTCCTCTCACTAGCACAGATACGCAGTATTTT.

The chain employs TRBV7-2 and TRBJ1-2; 7 positions match TRBD1. V dropped 4 bases and J dropped 2; count of bases not matched to a gene: 4. Germline assignment: CDR1 SGHTA and CDR2 FQGNSA. The CDR3 covers 14 residues. The CDR3 coding sequence is TGTGCCAGCAGCTCGGACAGGCCAAACTATGGCTACACCTTC. Translating it yields CASSSDRPNYGYTF.

This clone was seen once. The rearrangement links TRBV5-1 to TRBJ1-1; tentatively, D is TRBD1 (5 bases). Germline-derived CDR1 and CDR2 are SGHRS and YFSETQ. Deletions cut 0 bases from V and 6 bases from J, with 9 bases between. The CDR3 totals 13 residues. The CDR3: CASSLAGGAEAFF. The CDR3 nucleotides are TGCGCCAGCAGCTTGGCCGGGGGAGCTGAAGCTTTCTTT.

This clone was detected only a few times. CDR3 protein: CASSDPGLAASYNEQFF. The DNA of the CDR3 is TGTGCCAGTAGTGATCCGGGACTAGCGGCCTCCTACAATGAGCAGTTCTTC. This chain connects TRBV19 to TRBJ2-1, with TRBD2 matching 11 bases. Germline CDR1 is LNHDA and CDR2 is SQIVND (reference sequence). This CDR3 region has 17 residues. V lost 5 bases to trimming and J lost 0 bases; unmatched junction nucleotides: 6. The full variable domain, with the rest looked up from reference TRBV19 and TRBJ2-1, is DGGITQSPKYLFRKEGQNVTLSCEQNLNHDAMYWYRQDPGQGLRLIYYSQIVNDFQKGDIAEGYSVSREKKESFPLTVTSAQKNPTAFYLCASSDPGLAASYNEQFFGPGTRLTVL.

The chain is built from TRBV5-1 and TRBJ2-7; D may be TRBD2 (5 bases). Germline V lookup: CDR1 SGHRS, CDR2 YFSETQ. CDR3 length equals 16 residues. The V gene lost 0 bases and the J gene lost 2 bases, with 15 bases spanning the gap. CDR3 amino acids: CASSLALRREPYEQYF. The DNA for the CDR3 is TGCGCCAGCAGCTTGGCTTTACGACGGGAACCCTACGAGCAGTACTTC. The complete variable domain, with remaining parts taken from reference TRBV5-1 and TRBJ2-7, reads KAGVTQTPRYLIKTRGQQVTLSCSPISGHRSVSWYQQTPGQGLQFLFEYFSETQRNKGNFPGRFSGRQFSNSRSEMNVSTLELGDSALYLCASSLALRREPYEQYFGPGTRLTVT.

This rearrangement joins TRBV18 to TRBJ2-5; D is undetermined. The germline V and J ends were trimmed by 3 bases and 0 bases, with 2 bases remaining between them. The CDR3 runs to 12 residues. Germline-derived CDR1 and CDR2 are KGHSH and LQKENI. The CDR3 sequence is CASSPNQETQYF. CDR3 DNA: TGTGCCAGCTCACCTAACCAAGAGACCCAGTACTTC.

V and J are TRBV9 and TRBJ2-7; D possibly corresponds to TRBD2 (6 bases). Trimming left V 2 bases short and J 7 bases short, with 16 bases between. The length of the CDR3 is 14 residues. The germline CDR1 and CDR2 sequences are SGDLS and YYNGEE. The CDR3 DNA is TGTGCCAGCAGCGTTAGCGGATCTACGTGGGAGCAGTACTTC. The encoded protein is CASSVSGSTWEQYF.

The J gene is TRBJ2-3, the V gene TRBV7-9; D gene uncertain. Trimming pared 2 bases from V and 5 bases from J, leaving 14 bases between. Germline V CDR1 and CDR2: SEHNR, FQNEAQ (reference sequence). CDR3 length: 15 amino acids. CDR3 bases: TGTGCCAGCAGCTTAAGAGAGGTTCCGGTAGATACGCAGTATTTT. This codes for CASSLREVPVDTQYF.

V and J are TRBV7-9 and TRBJ2-3; the match to TRBD2 covers 8 bases. Germline CDR1 and CDR2: SEHNR and FQNEAQ (reference sequence). There are 15 residues in the CDR3. The V gene end was trimmed by 5 bases and the J gene end by 2 bases; junction bases not matched to a gene: 6. CDR3 residues: CASSDGGAFTDTQYF. The CDR3, as DNA: TGTGCCAGCAGCGACGGGGGGGCTTTCACAGATACGCAGTATTTT.

J is TRBJ2-1 and V is TRBV6-5, with TRBD1 matching 9 bases. J was trimmed by 11 bases and V by 0 bases; bases with no gene match: 5. The CDR3 is made up of 14 amino acids. Germline lookup yields CDR1 MNHEY and CDR2 SVGAGI. CDR3 sequence reads: CASSYSTGGEKQFF. The CDR3, as DNA: TGTGCCAGCAGTTACTCGACAGGGGGAGAGAAGCAGTTCTTC.

The V gene is TRBV7-2, the J gene TRBJ2-1; D possibly corresponds to TRBD2 (5 bases). This CDR3 is 13 amino acids long. V was shortened by 2 bases and J by 6 bases, with 8 bases between the two germline ends. Looked up from germline, CDR1 is SGHTA and CDR2 is FQGNSA. The CDR3, as DNA: TGTGCCAGCAGCTTAACGGGAATCAATGAGCAGTTCTTC. Translation: CASSLTGINEQFF.

The chain links TRBV7-2 to TRBJ1-2; no reliable D call. The germline V and J ends were trimmed by 2 bases and 3 bases, with 10 bases remaining between them. Germline assignment: CDR1 SGHTA and CDR2 FQGNSA. This CDR3 has 14 amino acids. The CDR3: CASSLMREDYGYTF. CDR3 DNA sequence: TGTGCCAGCAGCTTAATGCGGGAGGACTATGGCTACACCTTC.

This clone was counted a single time. The chain couples TRBV18 to TRBJ1-5; possible D gene TRBD1, 5 bases. There are 14 residues in the CDR3. Germline CDR1 is KGHSH and CDR2 is LQKENI. The germline V and J ends were trimmed by 5 bases and 6 bases, with 14 bases remaining between them. The CDR3 DNA follows: TGTGCCAGCTCAGGGGTGGGGCAGGGTCAGCCCCAGCATTTT. As protein: CASSGVGQGQPQHF.

V gene TRBV7-2 combines with J gene TRBJ2-2; D is ambiguous. V was cut by 5 bases and J by 3 bases, with 10 bases left in between. The germline V gene encodes CDR1 SGHTA and CDR2 FQGNSA. The CDR3 is 14 amino acids. The CDR3 is CASSPSPDTGELFF. The CDR3 DNA reads TGTGCCAGCAGCCCCAGTCCAGACACCGGGGAGCTGTTTTTT.

The chain carries TRBV14 and TRBJ2-5; 11 bases agree with TRBD1. Germline values: CDR1 SGHDN, CDR2 FVKESK. This CDR3 has 15 amino acids. The V segment lost 1 base and the J segment 7 bases; nucleotides outside the gene matches: 5. The CDR3 here is CASSQGGGQGGTQYF. CDR3 nucleotide sequence: TGTGCCAGCAGCCAAGGCGGGGGACAGGGGGGGACCCAGTACTTC.

The rearrangement links TRBV28 to TRBJ2-7; 10 nucleotides line up with TRBD1. The V segment lost 8 bases and the J segment 3 bases; nucleotides outside the gene matches: 10. The germline V gene has CDR1 MDHEN and CDR2 SYDVKM. This CDR3 region has 15 residues. For the CDR3, the DNA is TGTGCCAGCGCCCCGCGAGGACAGGGGGGCTACGAGCAGTACTTC. Translating it yields CASAPRGQGGYEQYF.